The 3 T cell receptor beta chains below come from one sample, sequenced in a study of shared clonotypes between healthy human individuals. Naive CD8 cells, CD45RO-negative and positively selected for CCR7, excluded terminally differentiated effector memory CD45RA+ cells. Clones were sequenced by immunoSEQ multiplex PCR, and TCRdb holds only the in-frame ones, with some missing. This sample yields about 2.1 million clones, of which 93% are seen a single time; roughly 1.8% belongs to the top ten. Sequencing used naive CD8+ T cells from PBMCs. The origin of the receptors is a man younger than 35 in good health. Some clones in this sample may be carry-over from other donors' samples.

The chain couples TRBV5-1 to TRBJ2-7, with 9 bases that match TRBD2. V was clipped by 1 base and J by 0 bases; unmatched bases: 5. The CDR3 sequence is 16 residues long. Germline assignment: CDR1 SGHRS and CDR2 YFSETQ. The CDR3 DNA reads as TGCGCCAGCAGCTTGTGGCTAGCGGGAACCTCCTACGAGCAGTACTTC. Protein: CASSLWLAGTSYEQYF.

The CDR3 sequence: CASSRATGGLLDNEQFF. The CDR3 coding sequence is TGCGCCAGCAGCCGCGCGACGGGGGGTTTACTTGACAATGAGCAGTTCTTC. The chain recombines TRBV5-1 with TRBJ2-1; the match to TRBD2 covers 7 bases. The V gene's germline CDR1 is SGHRS and CDR2 YFSETQ. Trimming at V came to 4 bases and at J to 5 bases, leaving 15 bases not matched to a gene. The CDR3 is made up of 17 amino acids.

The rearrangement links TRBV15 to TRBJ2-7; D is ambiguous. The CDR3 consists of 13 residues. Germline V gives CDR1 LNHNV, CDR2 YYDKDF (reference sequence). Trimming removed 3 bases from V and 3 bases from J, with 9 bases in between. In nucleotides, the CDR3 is TGTGCCACCAGCAGGAGTGGACGCTACGAGCAGTACTTC. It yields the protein CATSRSGRYEQYF.